What follows describes a single TCR beta chain. TRB rearrangements were amplified by multiplex PCR with BIOMED2 TRB-A/B primers. Using its own MiXCR run on the multiplex PCR reads, TCRdb lists one record per CDR3 protein. This table has several thousand distinct CDR3 sequences, 28% appearing once. This record belongs to a study of T and B cells in COVID-19 patients. Germline V gene lookup returns CDR1 LNHDA and CDR2 SQIVND (reference sequence). The CDR3 length is 16 residues. V trimming: 9 bases; J trimming: 4 bases; junction bases outside the gene matches: 9. TRB was amplified from about 250-500 ng of blood genomic DNA.

Sequenced sample: blood. The TCR originated in a human donor who had recovered from COVID-19. The J gene is TRBJ2-1, the V gene TRBV19, with 13 bases identical to TRBD2. Written as DNA, the CDR3 is TGTGCCAGCGATGCCGGACTAGCGGGGGATTACAATGAGCAGTTCTTC. This encodes CASDAGLAGDYNEQFF.